A single sample gave rise to the 9 T cell receptor beta chains below, sequenced in a study of blood T cell repertoires in COVID-19. The data were produced by immunoSEQ multiplex PCR, yet TCRdb's version contains in-frame clones alone and is incomplete. The sample carries some 250,000 clones, 70% to 90% recorded once. Sequencing was performed on peripheral blood. The receptors were sampled from a woman in her thirties or forties who had recovered from COVID-19.

This clone was seen a single time. This chain uses TRBV5-5 with TRBJ2-3; TRBD2 aligns across 9 bases. V lost 4 bases to trimming and J lost 0 bases; unmatched junction nucleotides: 9. The CDR3 spans 17 residues. Germline lookup yields CDR1 SGHKS and CDR2 YYEKEE (reference sequence). In nucleotides, the CDR3 is TGTGCCAGCAGCCCACTAGCGGGCGTCACTAGCACAGATACGCAGTATTTT. Translated, it gives CASSPLAGVTSTDTQYF.

This clone was seen just once. The chain has TRBV7-8 and TRBJ1-5, with 7 bases fitting TRBD1. V shed 2 bases, J shed 3 bases, and the junction held 7 bases outside the gene matches. The CDR3 sequence is 16 residues long. In germline, CDR1 is SGHVS, CDR2 FQNEAQ. The CDR3 region is CASSLRPTGVNQPQHF. The CDR3 bases are TGTGCCAGCAGCTTACGGCCTACAGGGGTCAATCAGCCCCAGCATTTT.

The rearrangement links TRBV5-1 to TRBJ1-4; D is unclear. This CDR3 is built from 13 residues. With 4 bases removed from V and 8 bases from J, the gap between germline ends came to 12 bases. Germline CDR1 is SGHRS and CDR2 is YFSETQ. The CDR3 nucleotides read TGCGCCAGCAGCCCCGGACCGGGGGAAAAACTGTTTTTT. Translation gives CASSPGPGEKLFF.

The chain has TRBV5-1 and TRBJ2-1, with 8 bases matching TRBD2. The V segment lost 2 bases and the J segment 0 bases; nucleotides outside the gene matches: 4. Per the germline V gene, CDR1 is SGHRS and CDR2 is YFSETQ. The CDR3 spans 16 residues. The CDR3 sequence is CASSFIAGSSYNEQFF. CDR3 in DNA: TGCGCCAGCAGCTTCATAGCGGGAAGCTCCTACAATGAGCAGTTCTTC.

V gene TRBV29-1 combines with J gene TRBJ1-2; D call uncertain. V lost 5 bases and J 5 bases, leaving 15 bases between the germline ends. This CDR3 has 13 amino acids. Germline lookup yields CDR1 SQVTM and CDR2 ANQGSEA. DNA of the CDR3: TGCAGCGTTCGGTTCGCAAACCTATATGGCTACACCTTC. Its translation is CSVRFANLYGYTF.

DNA for the CDR3: TGTGCCAGCAGCCACACCCCCGGCCGCGGGCATGAGCAGTTCTTC. As protein: CASSHTPGRGHEQFF. This chain joins TRBV16 and TRBJ2-1, with D possibly being TRBD2 (5 bases). Germline CDR1 is KGHSY and CDR2 is FQNENV. The V end lost 3 bases, the J end lost 8 bases, and 17 bases lay between the germline ends. This CDR3 has 15 amino acids. The full variable domain, rest sourced from reference TRBV16 and TRBJ2-1, is GEEVAQTPKHLVRGEGQKAKLYCAPIKGHSYVFWYQQVLKNEFKFLISFQNENVFDETGMPKERFSAKCLPNSPCSLEIQATKLEDSAVYFCASSHTPGRGHEQFFGPGTRLTVL.

The chain carries TRBV2 and TRBJ2-7; D not resolved. Germline CDR1 is SNHLY and CDR2 is FYNNEI. The CDR3 loop spans 12 amino acids. Trimming pared 7 bases from V and 0 bases from J, leaving 7 bases between. The CDR3: CASTRSSYEQYF. The DNA of the CDR3 is TGTGCCAGCACGCGGAGCTCCTACGAGCAGTACTTC.

This clone was seen a single time. The V call is TRBV9, the J call TRBJ1-2; 7 bases line up with TRBD1. The germline gives CDR1 SGDLS, CDR2 YYNGEE. The CDR3 extends over 14 amino acids. The J segment lost 2 bases and the V segment lost 4 bases, leaving 5 bases of the junction unmatched. This CDR3 is CASSPTGTNYGYTF. The CDR3 DNA sequence: TGTGCCAGCAGCCCGACAGGGACGAACTATGGCTACACCTTC.

This chain links TRBV25-1 with TRBJ1-4; TRBD1 might be the D (6 bases). Trimming left V 1 base short and J 4 bases short, with 16 bases between. CDR3 length equals 17 residues. Germline values: CDR1 MGHDK, CDR2 SYGVNS. This CDR3 reads CASSESWGGHGNEKLFF. In DNA form, the CDR3 reads TGTGCCAGCAGTGAATCGTGGGGGGGCCACGGTAATGAAAAACTGTTTTTT.